This entry is about one T cell receptor beta chain. This clonotype was seen many times. Its binding antigen is unknown. One base away there is no much larger clone; base qualities are not given. Library creation used multiplex PCR. Sequencing relied on an Illumina HiSeq 4000. To build TCR beta libraries, CDR3 regions were amplified by Arm-PCR using iRepertoire HTBI primers. Before sequencing, the PCR products went through gel purification. On the authors' methods: Gene usage analysis of CDR3 amino acid clonotypes used the approximately 62 TRBV and 14 to 15 TRBJ segments found across samples. COPE and FqMerger were used to merge the filtered high-quality paired reads into contigs. BLAST was used to align contigs to the IMGT TRBV, TRBD and TRBJ reference genes, and CDR3 was defined following IMGT. Clonotypes above 0.1% frequency were classified as highly expanded clones. Repertoire diversity was measured by Shannon entropy, and V-J evenness by the Gini coefficient. A clonotype was considered public if more than one individual shared it. TCRdb handled the public reads itself, with Q25 trimming in fastp and clone calling in MiXCR, and kept productive beta chains. Each record represents a unique CDR3 protein, reported with the most common genes and DNA among its rows. TCRdb's processing, not the authors' own work, is the source of the V and J calls. This sample gives approximately 470,000 distinct CDR3 sequences in total; roughly 17% of them show up just once. 10% to 15% of the sample belongs to the ten largest clones.

These data come from a study of regulatory T cells in long-lasting Graves disease (dated by TCRdb to the early 2020s). A note on the overall study: In the newly diagnosed Graves' disease group, patients had been taking antithyroid drugs for less than 3 months. Peripheral blood TCR sequencing and RNA sequencing compared persistent Graves' disease patients with newly diagnosed Graves' disease patients. The study was conducted in China and was registered as a clinical trial. A total of roughly 33 samples were covered by TCR sequencing, comprising around 13 persistent and 20 or so newly diagnosed Graves' disease patients.

Sample time point, as interpreted from the label and publication: newly diagnosed GD, antithyroid drugs for less than 3 months. For both TCR sequencing and RNA sequencing, RNA was extracted from PBMCs using TRIzol. The diagnosis of Graves' disease was made according to American Thyroid Association guidelines. Recruitment of patients was carried out at an endocrinology department in Xi'an, China. Each patient gave around 9 milliliters of peripheral blood, collected in an EDTA anticoagulant tube. Ficoll Paque Plus density gradient separation was used to isolate PBMCs, and no additional T cell sorting was done. An Agilent 2100 Bioanalyzer and agarose gel were used to assess RNA quality, and a NanoDrop 2000 was used to measure RNA concentration. CDR1 is given as MDHEN and CDR2 as SYDVKM, both from the germline V gene. V is cut back by 11 bases and J by 2 bases, with 9 bases in the junction unmatched. The CDR3 starts with the cysteine, ends with the phenylalanine, and has 13 residues. CDR3 DNA is the only sequence kept; it has 39 bases, read in frame from the first base.

General conclusions and limits of the study: Peripheral blood alone was examined, since thyroid tissue, which constituted the primary lesion, could not be accessed. Preferential use of TRBV28, TRBJ1-2 and TRBJ2-5 was observed in persistent disease, whereas TRBV20-1 and TRBJ2-1 were favored in newly diagnosed disease. The small sample size was acknowledged by the authors as a limitation that may reduce accuracy. Persistent patients shared more public clonotypes among themselves (under 3,000) than newly diagnosed patients did (approximately 970). Sequencing and analysis were limited to the TCR beta chain. Persistent Graves' disease patients showed lower TCR Shannon entropy and fewer highly expanded clones than newly diagnosed patients, suggesting clonal expansion.

This sample was shared with a second study, whose subject was T cells in Graves' hyperthyroidism and ophthalmopathy. Per that second paper: Stable Graves' hyperthyroidism was defined as no progression to ophthalmopathy during 18 months of follow-up. The hyperthyroidism patients were between 18 and 65 years old and newly diagnosed, with a disease duration of less than 2 months. Patients with uncontrolled infections, other autoimmune diseases, pregnancy or lactation were excluded. Diagnoses were based on clinical symptoms, serum thyroxine and TRAb, thyroid ultrasound and orbital computed tomography. The TCR CDR3 was subjected to a first round of RT-PCR using the HTBI primer set and the Qiagen OneStep RT-PCR kit. Most expanded thyroid clonotypes (frequency above 0.001) were also detected in blood, suggesting blood repertoires may reflect thyroid immune responses. Ophthalmopathy was separated from stable hyperthyroidism by a 13 V-J signature model, with 85% to 90% sensitivity and roughly 84% specificity obtained in cross-validation and 80%/75% obtained in testing. In validation, progression to ophthalmopathy was predicted by the model with about 70% sensitivity and approximately 78% specificity, a median of around 5.9 months before onset. A discovery cohort of around 100 patients, roughly 45 with Graves' ophthalmopathy and roughly 59 with stable Graves' hyperthyroidism, was used to find distinguishing TCR V-J signatures. Prospective prediction of ophthalmopathy was tested in an independent validation cohort consisting of 18 to 20 hyperthyroidism patients and approximately 16 patients who later progressed to ophthalmopathy. The 75 to 100 discovery patients were divided at random into training and test sets in a 7:3 ratio. In more than 5 Graves' hyperthyroidism patients, the study also compared T-cell repertoires from thyroid tissue with T-cell repertoires from blood. After blood sampling, hyperthyroidism patients were treated with methimazole at a starting dose of 30 mg daily, and ophthalmopathy patients were treated with high-dose intravenous methylprednisolone. Libraries were constructed in a second round of multiplex PCR, after which size selection and purification were performed. Sequencing of the libraries was done on an Illumina HiSeq2000 using paired-end 100 bp reads. SOAPnuke was used to process the raw data, with reads discarded if the reads contained adapters or uncalled bases, had a mean Phred below 15, or lacked an exact constant-primer or identifier match. COPE v1.2.5 was used to merge high-quality paired reads, and clonotypes were defined as unique nucleotide sequences. MiTCR v1.1 was used to align the clonotypes against IMGT TRBV, TRBD and TRBJ reference segments. Only V-J combinations with frequency above 0.0001, covering about 99% of repertoires, were analysed. The TCS score was defined as F50 (clonal expansion) divided by E x V (chaos), with BLOSUM62-based TCRdist calculated between CDR3 peptides within each V-J. Welch's t-statistics and random forest reduced around 510 V-J features to 13, which were used in a naive Bayes classifier (R e1071). No statistical method was used to set the sample size in advance, and investigators knew the group allocation. The paper reports TCR Vbeta CDR3 sequencing of 130 to 150 peripheral blood samples: 43 ophthalmopathy, over 70 hyperthyroidism and around 17 progressor patients.

The rearranged chain carries TRBV28 and TRBJ2-7, with 7 central nucleotides matching TRBD2. Sequenced here: peripheral blood mononuclear cells (PBMCs), sampled at new diagnosis, from a patient treated with antithyroid drugs. The clonotype was recovered from a man aged 35 to 55 with Graves disease. Donor details come from another sample of the same person, matched by shared clones. The nucleotides read TGTGCCGGGGGTCCTAGCGGTGCCTACGAGCAGTACTTC. Translated, this gives CAGGPSGAYEQYF.